A selection of T cell receptor beta chains follows, all from one sample in a study of blood T cell repertoires in COVID-19. Libraries were prepared by immunoSEQ multiplex PCR; TCRdb keeps only in-frame clonotypes and omits some of them. The profile covers some 110,000 clones, with about three quarters appearing a single time and about 6.8% taken by the ten largest. Sequenced: peripheral blood. The receptors here all came from a man in his 70s with acute or convalescent COVID-19. CDR3s include the opening cysteine and the closing phenylalanine or tryptophan. Fields, in order: clone size, J gene, D gene, V gene, CDR3 DNA, CDR3 protein. D genes are given only for firm matches. Clone size, where shown, is once, few, many, or a class for clones that have expanded.

.	TRBJ2-5	TRBD1	TRBV27	TGTGCCAGCCGTCCTACTCCTGGGGGACAGCGAGAGACCCAGTACTTC	CASRPTPGGQRETQYF
.	TRBJ1-5	.	TRBV7-9	TGTGCCAGCAGCTTAGAGGGGCGCTTGGGCCAGCCCCAGCATTTT	CASSLEGRLGQPQHF
few	TRBJ2-1	TRBD2	TRBV14	TGTGCCAGCAGCCATGAGGGACTATACAATGAGCAGTTCTTC	CASSHEGLYNEQFF
.	TRBJ1-2	.	TRBV28	TGTGCCAGCATCAACCGGGTTAAACAGGTCCACACCTTC	CASINRVKQVHTF
few	TRBJ2-2	.	TRBV7-2	TGTGCCAGCAGGTCCAAGAGGGGCGGGGACACCGGGGAGCTGTTTTTT	CASRSKRGGDTGELFF
.	TRBJ2-3	TRBD2	TRBV24-1	TGTGCCACCAGTGATCTGGGACTAGCGACAGATACGCAGTATTTT	CATSDLGLATDTQYF
.	TRBJ2-5	TRBD1	TRBV10-3	TGTGCCATCAGTGAGTCCCGCGGACAGGGGAAAGGGGAGACCCAGTACTTC	CAISESRGQGKGETQYF
.	TRBJ2-7	TRBD1	TRBV11-1	TGTGCCAGCAGCCAGGGACAGGGGGCTCTCTACGAGCAGTACTTC	CASSQGQGALYEQYF
.	TRBJ2-2	.	TRBV19	TGTGCCAGTAACGGGGGATTGGGAACCGGGGAGCTGTTTTTT	CASNGGLGTGELFF
.	TRBJ2-7	TRBD2	TRBV11-1	TGTGCCAGCGCCCATAGCGGGGGTGACTACGAGCAGTACTTC	CASAHSGGDYEQYF
.	TRBJ2-3	TRBD2	TRBV9	TGTGCCAGCAGCGTAACTAGCGGAGGCCCCGGTACGCAGTATTTT	CASSVTSGGPGTQYF
.	TRBJ1-6	.	TRBV9	TGTGCCAGCAGCGCGGGAGGGGTTTCACCCCTCCACTTT	CASSAGGVSPLHF